This is a list of T cell receptor beta chains from one sample in a study of response to subunit inactivated influenza vaccine. TCRdb analysed the RT-PCR reads with MiXCR anew, one entry per CDR3 protein. The data show 500,000 to 600,000 distinct CDR3 sequences, more than 15% seen once. Sequences were derived from CD4+ T cells sorted from PBMCs, sampled less than 30 months after vaccination. The receptors were gathered from a man in his fifties or sixties who received an inactivated influenza vaccine. The CDR3 runs from the conserved cysteine through the conserved F or W. Fields, in order: J gene, D gene, V gene, clone size, CDR3 protein, CDR3 DNA. The D gene is left open where the match is weak. The size entry is marked missing in some rows and otherwise reads once, few, many or a size class.

>TRBJ2-5|TRBD2|TRBV3-1|.
CASNLASGRETQYF
TGTGCCAGCAATCTAGCTAGCGGGAGAGAGACCCAGTACTTC
>TRBJ2-3|.|TRBV5-1|.
CASSGGGRTDTQYF
TGCGCCAGCAGTGGAGGGGGCAGGACAGATACGCAGTATTTT
>TRBJ1-1|.|TRBV5-1|.
CASSQTGYEDTEAFF
TGCGCCAGCAGCCAAACGGGGTATGAGGACACTGAAGCTTTCTTT
>TRBJ1-4|.|TRBV20-1|.
CSARFGGDEKLFF
TGCAGTGCTAGGTTTGGGGGCGATGAAAAACTGTTTTTT
>TRBJ2-2|TRBD2|TRBV28|.
CASSTSGTPTGELFF
TGTGCCAGCTCGACTAGCGGGACTCCCACCGGGGAGCTGTTTTTT
>TRBJ2-1|.|TRBV11-2|few
CASSLGVWSNEQFF
TGTGCCAGCAGCTTAGGGGTCTGGAGCAATGAGCAGTTCTTC
>TRBJ2-5|.|TRBV7-9|many
CASSPGRGGETQYF
TGTGCCAGCAGTCCGGGGAGAGGCGGCGAGACCCAGTACTTC
>TRBJ2-2|TRBD1|TRBV24-1|many
CATSPGGNTGELFF
TGTGCCACCAGTCCAGGGGGGAACACCGGGGAGCTGTTTTTT
>TRBJ2-2|TRBD2|TRBV10-3|few
CAISPRGDTGELFF
TGTGCCATCAGTCCTCGGGGGGACACCGGGGAGCTGTTTTTT
>TRBJ1-1|.|TRBV28|.
CASSLDRGKAFF
TGTGCCAGCAGTTTGGACAGAGGAAAAGCTTTCTTT
>TRBJ2-7|TRBD1|TRBV4-1|.
CASSQAQGEYEQYF
TGCGCCAGCAGCCAAGCGCAGGGGGAATACGAGCAGTACTTC
>TRBJ1-1|TRBD1|TRBV11-1|few
CASSKQQGAGTEAFF
TGTGCCAGCAGCAAGCAACAGGGGGCGGGCACTGAAGCTTTCTTT
>TRBJ2-7|.|TRBV3-1|few
CASSQDYGTGYEQYF
TGTGCCAGCAGCCAAGATTACGGGACGGGGTACGAGCAGTACTTC
>TRBJ1-4|.|TRBV6-2/TRBV6-3|.
CANTQPSTQNEKLFF
TGTGCCAACACCCAACCGTCTACGCAGAATGAAAAACTGTTTTTT
>TRBJ2-7|.|TRBV3-1|few
CASSQDPNGEQYF
TGTGCCAGCAGCCAAGACCCCAACGGCGAGCAGTACTTC
>TRBJ2-7|TRBD1|TRBV11-1|.
CASSGDRAYEQYF
TGTGCCAGCAGCGGGGACAGGGCCTACGAGCAGTACTTC
>TRBJ2-2|TRBD2|TRBV11-2|.
CASRDWTSGRDGGELFF
TGTGCCAGCCGAGATTGGACTAGCGGGAGAGACGGCGGGGAGCTGTTTTTT
>TRBJ2-1|.|TRBV5-1|many
CASSLAGGGYNEQFF
TGCGCCAGCAGCTTGGCAGGGGGGGGCTACAATGAGCAGTTCTTC
>TRBJ2-2|.|TRBV14|.
CASSQDRWSGELFF
TGTGCCAGCAGCCAAGATCGGTGGTCCGGGGAGCTGTTTTTT
>TRBJ2-2|TRBD2|TRBV5-1|many
CASSFGGEGTGELFF
TGCGCCAGCAGCTTCGGCGGGGAGGGGACCGGGGAGCTGTTTTTT
>TRBJ2-1|TRBD2|TRBV11-2|few
CASSLRGLAGLTYNEQFF
TGTGCCAGCAGCTTAAGGGGTTTAGCGGGCCTTACCTACAATGAGCAGTTCTTC
>TRBJ1-1|.|TRBV29-1|.
CSAHGTKNTEAFF
TGCAGCGCCCACGGGACAAAGAACACTGAAGCTTTCTTT
>TRBJ1-1|.|TRBV4-2|few
CASSQVSRDTEAFF
TGTGCCAGCAGCCAAGTCAGCAGGGACACTGAAGCTTTCTTT
>TRBJ2-7|.|TRBV10-3|few
CAISDPTRILGEQYF
TGTGCCATCAGTGACCCTACTAGGATCCTCGGCGAGCAGTACTTC
>TRBJ1-3|.|TRBV6-5|few
CASSYSTRGGNTIYF
TGTGCCAGCAGTTACTCGACCAGGGGAGGAAACACCATATATTTT
>TRBJ1-1|TRBD1|TRBV9|few
CASSGGTGQAFF
TGTGCCAGCAGCGGAGGGACAGGGCAAGCTTTCTTT
>TRBJ2-1|TRBD2|TRBV7-9|few
CASSSTSGGFVNEQFF
TGTGCCAGCAGCTCGACTAGCGGGGGGTTTGTTAATGAGCAGTTCTTC
>TRBJ1-2|.|TRBV3-1|.
CASSQDLQGSSGYTF
TGTGCCAGCAGCCAAGATCTCCAGGGGTCGTCTGGCTACACCTTC
>TRBJ1-1|.|TRBV10-3|.
CAISEGARAEAFF
TGTGCCATCAGTGAGGGGGCTCGCGCTGAAGCTTTCTTT
>TRBJ2-1|.|TRBV18|few
CASSRGVSEQFF
TGTGCCAGCTCCCGAGGAGTGTCTGAGCAGTTCTTC
>TRBJ1-4|.|TRBV20-1|few
CSASPGVGEKLFF
TGCAGTGCTAGTCCGGGGGTAGGGGAAAAACTGTTTTTT
>TRBJ2-1|TRBD2|TRBV27|few
CASSLYLRAGGPYNEQFF
TGTGCCAGCAGTTTATATTTACGAGCGGGGGGGCCCTACAATGAGCAGTTCTTC
>TRBJ2-1|.|TRBV7-2|.
CASSLVGHNEQFF
TGTGCCAGCAGCTTAGTCGGTCACAATGAGCAGTTCTTC
>TRBJ1-5|.|TRBV29-1|many
CSVEENSNQPQHF
TGCAGCGTTGAGGAAAATAGCAATCAGCCCCAGCATTTT
>TRBJ2-2|.|TRBV3-1|.
CASSPRGGWGELFF
TGTGCCAGCAGTCCAAGGGGAGGCTGGGGGGAGCTGTTTTTT
>TRBJ2-2|.|TRBV6-2/TRBV6-3|.
CASSYSVDPWGTGELFF
TGTGCCAGCAGTTACTCGGTCGACCCGTGGGGCACCGGGGAGCTGTTTTTT
>TRBJ1-1|.|TRBV9|few
CASSPGDGLNTEAFF
TGTGCCAGCAGCCCCGGAGACGGGTTGAACACTGAAGCTTTCTTT
>TRBJ2-3|TRBD2|TRBV12-3/TRBV12-4|.
CASSSSAGSTQYF
TGTGCCAGCAGTTCCTCAGCGGGGAGTACGCAGTATTTT
>TRBJ1-6|.|TRBV5-1|.
CASSLEAGWEGSPLHF
TGCGCCAGCAGCTTGGAGGCAGGGTGGGAGGGCTCACCCCTCCACTTT
>TRBJ2-2|.|TRBV15|.
CATSRGPGHPNTGELFF
TGTGCCACCAGCAGAGGCCCGGGGCACCCGAACACCGGGGAGCTGTTTTTT
>TRBJ2-1|TRBD2|TRBV4-2|.
CASSQASGADYNEQFF
TGTGCCAGCAGCCAGGCTAGCGGGGCAGACTACAATGAGCAGTTCTTC
>TRBJ2-1|TRBD2|TRBV11-3|.
CASSQRLAGGGDEQFF
TGTGCCAGCAGCCAGAGACTAGCGGGAGGCGGCGATGAGCAGTTCTTC
>TRBJ2-1|.|TRBV20-1|few
CSARETGLGYNEQFF
TGCAGTGCTAGAGAAACAGGGTTAGGGTACAATGAGCAGTTCTTC
>TRBJ2-1|TRBD2|TRBV20-1|once
CSASGTSGNHEQFF
TGCAGTGCGTCCGGGACTAGCGGGAACCATGAGCAGTTCTTC
>TRBJ1-4|.|TRBV5-1|few
CASSLGGVNEKLFF
TGCGCCAGCAGCTTGGGAGGGGTTAATGAAAAACTGTTTTTT
>TRBJ2-3|TRBD2|TRBV20-1|few
CSASGLAGVTPDTQYF
TGCAGTGCTAGCGGATTGGCGGGAGTGACCCCAGATACGCAGTATTTT
>TRBJ2-5|.|TRBV6-2/TRBV6-3|.
CAGSWGSTRWTQYF
TGTGCCGGGTCCTGGGGCTCAACTCGGTGGACCCAGTACTTC
>TRBJ1-6|TRBD1|TRBV9|.
CASSPGQGGSTLHF
TGTGCCAGCAGCCCAGGACAGGGGGGGTCGACCCTCCACTTT
>TRBJ1-1|TRBD1|TRBV29-1|few
CSAGSPRRKGRDSLNTEAFF
TGCAGCGCCGGTTCCCCACGAAGAAAAGGGCGGGACAGTCTGAACACTGAAGCTTTCTTT
>TRBJ1-4|.|TRBV5-1|.
CASSASDTGLELFF
TGCGCCAGCAGCGCCTCCGACACTGGGTTGGAACTGTTTTTT
>TRBJ2-3|TRBD2|TRBV6-1|.
CASSPLSGRASTDTQYF
TGTGCCAGCAGTCCTCTTAGCGGGAGGGCTAGCACAGATACGCAGTATTTT
>TRBJ2-1|.|TRBV6-6|.
CASSRLSLGEQFF
TGTGCCAGCAGCCGGTTGAGTTTGGGTGAGCAGTTCTTC
>TRBJ2-7|TRBD2|TRBV5-6|few
CASRNPSGGYEQYF
TGTGCCAGCAGAAATCCTAGCGGGGGCTACGAGCAGTACTTC
>TRBJ1-5|TRBD1|TRBV20-1|many
CSTQGGGQPQHF
TGCAGTACCCAGGGGGGGGGGCAGCCCCAGCATTTT
>TRBJ2-7|.|TRBV15|many
CATSRDSVTGTYEQYF
TGTGCCACCAGCAGAGATAGTGTAACAGGTACCTACGAGCAGTACTTC
>TRBJ2-5|.|TRBV7-9|.
CASSLRGLPTQYF
TGTGCCAGCAGCCTACGGGGGCTCCCGACCCAGTACTTC
>TRBJ2-7|TRBD2|TRBV6-2/TRBV6-3|few
CASSQLAGIHEQYF
TGTGCCAGCAGCCAACTAGCGGGAATTCACGAGCAGTACTTC
>TRBJ2-1|TRBD2|TRBV7-2|few
CASSFELAAYNEQFF
TGTGCCAGCAGCTTTGAACTAGCGGCTTACAATGAGCAGTTCTTC
>TRBJ2-3|.|TRBV4-3|many
CASSQELIDTQYF
TGCGCCAGCAGCCAAGAACTAATTGATACGCAGTATTTT